This paragraph covers one TCR beta chain sequence. Its antigen is still unknown. The record originates from a study of yellow fever vaccine responses in identical twins. Study outcomes and limitations: Convergence reportedly seemed to mark part of the twins' vaccine T cell response, with personalization marking the rest.

V shed 2 bases and J shed 0 bases, with 6 bases lying between them. Germline CDR1 reads SGDLS; CDR2 reads YYNGEE. The CDR3 extends over 13 amino acids. TCRdb fed the RT-PCR reads into MiXCR, producing one record per CDR3 protein. The sample consists of about 23,000 distinct CDR3 sequences, around 77% of them appearing once. This TCR came from a woman between 18 and 29 years old who received the yellow fever vaccine. Sequenced here: T cells from blood (PBMCs), unsorted or a sorted subset (not recorded which), sampled before or after yellow fever vaccination (not recorded which). J is TRBJ2-7 and V is TRBV9; no definite D call. CDR3 protein: CASSVGASYEQYF. As DNA, the CDR3 is TGTGCCAGCAGCGTGGGCGCCTCCTACGAGCAGTACTTC. Full variable domain (rest looked up from reference TRBV9 and TRBJ2-7): DSGVTQTPKHLITATGQRVTLRCSPRSGDLSVYWYQQSLDQGLQFLIQYYNGEERAKGNILERFSAQQFPDLHSELNLSSLELGDSALYFCASSVGASYEQYFGPGTRLTVT.